Listed below are T cell receptor beta chains from one sample, sequenced in a study of spatial heterogeneity in lung cancer. TCRdb ran MiXCR on the 5' RACE reads and lists one entry per CDR3 protein. The data contain about 26,000 distinct CDR3 sequences, roughly 13% of them singletons. The source was PBMCs, collected at surgery. The receptors here all came from a female donor with early-stage non-small cell lung cancer. CDR3s include the opening cysteine and the closing phenylalanine or tryptophan. A D gene is named only where the DNA matches it firmly. The size field is filled for only some rows; it gives once, few, many or a size class.

V gene	D gene	J gene	clone size	CDR3 protein	CDR3 DNA
TRBV5-1	TRBD2	TRBJ2-1	many	CASSLGTSGVSYNEQFF	TGCGCCAGCAGCCTCGGGACTAGCGGGGTCTCCTACAATGAGCAGTTCTTC
TRBV4-2	TRBD1	TRBJ1-6	many	CASSQEQGLNSPLHF	TGTGCCAGCAGCCAGGAACAGGGGCTTAATTCACCCCTCCACTTT
TRBV11-2	NA	TRBJ1-6	few	CASSLLIANNSPLHF	TGTGCCAGCAGCTTACTTATCGCGAATAATTCACCCCTCCACTTT
TRBV6-5	NA	TRBJ2-3	many	CASSSRTDTQYF	TGTGCCAGCAGTTCTCGCACAGATACGCAGTATTTT
TRBV7-9	NA	TRBJ1-5	many	CASSFSNQPQHF	TGTGCCAGCAGCTTTTCCAATCAGCCCCAGCATTTT
TRBV28	NA	TRBJ1-1	many	CASSFNEDPNTEAFF	TGTGCCAGCAGTTTTAATGAGGACCCGAACACTGAAGCTTTCTTT
TRBV4-3	NA	TRBJ1-1	many	CASSQDLRESAFF	TGCGCCAGCAGCCAAGACCTGCGGGAGTCAGCTTTCTTT
TRBV5-4	NA	TRBJ2-3	many	CASSPRLGTDTQYF	TGTGCCAGCAGCCCCCGACTTGGCACAGATACGCAGTATTTT
TRBV12-3/TRBV12-4	TRBD2	TRBJ2-2	NA	CATSGSGGPNTGELFF	TGTGCCACTTCGGGTAGCGGGGGGCCCAACACCGGGGAGCTGTTTTTT
TRBV3-1	TRBD2	TRBJ2-1	many	CASRETSGGFMRNEQFF	TGTGCCAGCAGGGAAACTAGCGGGGGGTTCATGCGCAATGAGCAGTTCTTC
TRBV27	TRBD2	TRBJ2-3	many	CASSLTGLATDTQYF	TGTGCCAGCAGTTTAACGGGACTAGCGACAGATACGCAGTATTTT
TRBV4-3	TRBD1	TRBJ2-7	many	CASSQDRDSYEQYF	TGCGCCAGCAGCCAAGATCGGGACAGCTACGAGCAGTACTTC
TRBV14	NA	TRBJ2-1	NA	CASSQRVGEQFF	TGTGCCAGCAGCCAAAGGGTCGGTGAGCAGTTCTTC
TRBV12-3/TRBV12-4	TRBD2	TRBJ2-7	many	CASRLSGATYEQYF	TGTGCCAGCAGATTAAGCGGGGCCACCTACGAGCAGTACTTC
TRBV30	NA	TRBJ2-7	NA	CAWSGTGGYEQYF	TGTGCCTGGAGTGGGACGGGCGGCTACGAGCAGTACTTC
TRBV7-9	TRBD2	TRBJ2-5	many	CASSSTSGRTQETQYF	TGTGCCAGCAGCTCAACTAGCGGGAGGACCCAAGAGACCCAGTACTTC
TRBV5-8	TRBD1	TRBJ2-3	many	CASSLVTGAFPGTDTQYF	TGTGCCAGCAGCTTGGTCACAGGGGCTTTTCCTGGCACAGATACGCAGTATTTT
TRBV24-1	NA	TRBJ2-1	many	CATSDLGLTGDYNEQFF	TGTGCCACCAGTGATTTAGGCCTGACGGGGGACTACAATGAGCAGTTCTTC
TRBV12-3/TRBV12-4	NA	TRBJ2-7	many	CASRKGDGTYEQYF	TGTGCCAGCAGGAAGGGGGACGGGACCTACGAGCAGTACTTC
TRBV2	TRBD1	TRBJ2-3	NA	CAGDRGRTDTQYF	TGTGCCGGGGACAGGGGGCGCACAGATACGCAGTATTTT
TRBV19	NA	TRBJ2-7	few	CASSPLGSRAESYEQYF	TGTGCCAGTAGTCCCCTTGGGAGTCGAGCGGAGTCCTACGAGCAGTACTTC
TRBV15	TRBD2	TRBJ2-5	NA	CATSRDGAGGLEETQYF	TGTGCCACCAGCAGAGATGGGGCGGGAGGCCTGGAAGAGACCCAGTACTTC
TRBV5-1	NA	TRBJ2-5	many	CASSPLYGLAQETQYF	TGCGCCAGCAGCCCGCTGTATGGATTGGCACAAGAGACCCAGTACTTC
TRBV5-1	NA	TRBJ2-4	many	CASSLTLANAGNIQYF	TGCGCCAGCAGCTTGACTCTCGCGAATGCTGGGAACATTCAGTACTTC
TRBV18	NA	TRBJ2-7	many	CASSTRQGSYEQYF	TGTGCCAGCTCAACCCGCCAGGGCTCCTACGAGCAGTACTTC
TRBV4-1	TRBD1	TRBJ1-1	many	CASRGTANTEAFF	TGCGCCAGCAGGGGGACAGCGAACACTGAAGCTTTCTTT
TRBV29-1	NA	TRBJ1-2	many	CSVGERGFSYGYTF	TGCAGCGTTGGGGAGCGGGGATTTAGCTATGGCTACACCTTC
TRBV10-1	TRBD2	TRBJ2-2	NA	CASSGTSGTGELFF	TGCGCCAGCAGTGGGACTAGCGGGACCGGGGAGCTGTTTTTT
TRBV4-3	NA	TRBJ2-2	many	CASSLGGLNTGELFF	TGCGCCAGCAGCCTAGGAGGACTCAACACCGGGGAGCTGTTTTTT
TRBV12-3/TRBV12-4	TRBD1	TRBJ2-2	NA	CASSLALMGTGSGGEPFF	TGTGCCAGCAGTTTAGCGCTAATGGGGACAGGGTCCGGCGGGGAGCCTTTTTTT
TRBV20-1	TRBD2	TRBJ2-3	many	CSASWGRADTQYF	TGCAGTGCAAGTTGGGGGAGGGCAGATACGCAGTATTTT
TRBV20-1	NA	TRBJ1-1	many	CSARDWQGHTEAFF	TGCAGTGCTAGAGATTGGCAGGGCCACACTGAAGCTTTCTTT
TRBV4-1	TRBD2	TRBJ2-5	many	CASSQKTSGRAETDF	TGCGCCAGCAGCCAAAAGACTAGCGGGAGGGCCGAGACGGACTTC
TRBV12-3/TRBV12-4	TRBD1	TRBJ2-3	many	CASILGGTGPFYF	TGTGCCAGCATCTTAGGGGGGACAGGACCGTTTTACTTT
TRBV15	TRBD2	TRBJ2-1	NA	CATSRESLAEFYNEQFF	TGTGCCACCAGCAGAGAGTCCCTAGCGGAGTTTTACAATGAGCAGTTCTTC
TRBV20-1	TRBD2	TRBJ2-1	few	CSAHSGGPNYVEQFF	TGCAGTGCCCACTCGGGGGGGCCTAATTATGTTGAGCAGTTCTTC
TRBV7-2	NA	TRBJ2-7	many	CASSLTGPSYEQYF	TGTGCCAGCAGCTTAACAGGCCCCTCCTACGAGCAGTACTTC